This is a list of T cell receptor beta chains from one sample in a study of T cell changes during pregnancy in multiple sclerosis. Clones were read by immunoSEQ multiplex PCR, and TCRdb kept only the in-frame ones, dropping some. The profile shows around 57,000 clones, approximately 92% of them singletons. Sample: CD4+ T cells from peripheral blood mononuclear cells, taken in the third trimester of pregnancy. The source of these receptors is a female donor with multiple sclerosis, enrolled in a pregnancy study. CDR3s include the opening cysteine and the closing phenylalanine or tryptophan. The order of the fields is CDR3 length, J gene, V gene, CDR3 protein.

14	TRBJ2-2	TRBV5-5	CASSLTPNTGELFF
13	TRBJ2-1	TRBV28	CASIPSGRDEQFF
16	TRBJ2-7	TRBV7-2	CASSSPSSGGGYEQYF
16	TRBJ1-4	TRBV9	CASSVGPGTGVEKLFF
15	TRBJ2-1	TRBV28	CASREGVSGIGEQFF
16	TRBJ2-1	TRBV28	CASSLRGGGIYNEQFF
13	TRBJ2-7	TRBV11-2	CASSRDRAYEQYF
12	TRBJ2-5	TRBV25-1	CASGGGIETQYF
11	TRBJ1-6	TRBV20-1	CSARDTSPLHF
18	TRBJ1-2	TRBV5-8	CASSPPPGQGTTNYGYTF
14	TRBJ2-2	TRBV9	CASKTSANTGELFF
13	TRBJ2-2	TRBV14	CASGTSAPGELFF
15	TRBJ1-2	TRBV5-1	CASSLTGTGPYGYTF
14	TRBJ2-7	TRBV5-1	CASSLVGRVGEQYF
11	TRBJ2-7	TRBV25-1	CASSYSYEQYF
16	TRBJ1-2	TRBV5-1	CASSRVAGSGGDGYTF
16	TRBJ1-5	TRBV9	CASSVGQRVSNQPQHF
15	TRBJ2-1	TRBV9	CASSGSGYSYNEQFF
15	TRBJ2-7	TRBV2	CASNPRGGLLYEQYF
15	TRBJ2-7	TRBV6-6	CASSLEALTSYEQYF
16	TRBJ1-1	TRBV6-6	CASSYSQREGYTEAFF
14	TRBJ1-2	TRBV30	CAWKGQGANYGYTF